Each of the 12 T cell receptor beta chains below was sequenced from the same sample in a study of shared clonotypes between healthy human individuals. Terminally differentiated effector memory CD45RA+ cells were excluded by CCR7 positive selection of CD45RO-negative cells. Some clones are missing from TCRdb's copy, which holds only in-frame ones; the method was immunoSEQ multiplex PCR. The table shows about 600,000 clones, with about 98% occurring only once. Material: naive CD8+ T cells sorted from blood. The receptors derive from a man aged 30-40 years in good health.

CDR3 amino acids: CASSLTDNQPQHF. DNA for the CDR3: TGTGCCAGCAGTTTGACGGACAATCAGCCCCAGCATTTT. The J gene is TRBJ1-5, the V gene TRBV28; D not resolved. V dropped 3 bases and J dropped 3 bases, with 6 bases sitting between them. Germline-derived CDR1 and CDR2 are MDHEN and SYDVKM. The CDR3 runs to 13 residues.

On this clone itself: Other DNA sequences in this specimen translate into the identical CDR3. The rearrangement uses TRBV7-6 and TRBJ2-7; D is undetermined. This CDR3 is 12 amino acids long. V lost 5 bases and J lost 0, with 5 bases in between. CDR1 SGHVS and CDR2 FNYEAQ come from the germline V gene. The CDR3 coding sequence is TGTGCCAGCAGCCCGAGCTCCTACGAGCAGTACTTC. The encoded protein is CASSPSSYEQYF. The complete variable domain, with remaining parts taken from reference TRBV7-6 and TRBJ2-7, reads GAGVSQSPRYKVTKRGQDVALRCDPISGHVSLYWYRQALGQGPEFLTYFNYEAQQDKSGLPNDRFSAERPEGSISTLTIQRTEQRDSAMYRCASSPSSYEQYFGPGTRLTVT.

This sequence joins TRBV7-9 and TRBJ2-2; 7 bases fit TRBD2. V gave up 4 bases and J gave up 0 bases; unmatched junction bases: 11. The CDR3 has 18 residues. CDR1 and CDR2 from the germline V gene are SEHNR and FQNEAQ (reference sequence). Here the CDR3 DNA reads TGTGCCAGCAGCTCTCACCAAAGTGCGGGGGCGAACACCGGGGAGCTGTTTTTT. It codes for CASSSHQSAGANTGELFF.

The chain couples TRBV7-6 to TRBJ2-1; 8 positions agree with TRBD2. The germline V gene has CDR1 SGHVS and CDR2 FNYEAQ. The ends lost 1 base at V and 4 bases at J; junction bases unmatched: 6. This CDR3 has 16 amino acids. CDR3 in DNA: TGTGCCAGCAGCTTAGAGTTGGCTAGCGGGTACAATGAGCAGTTCTTC. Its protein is CASSLELASGYNEQFF.

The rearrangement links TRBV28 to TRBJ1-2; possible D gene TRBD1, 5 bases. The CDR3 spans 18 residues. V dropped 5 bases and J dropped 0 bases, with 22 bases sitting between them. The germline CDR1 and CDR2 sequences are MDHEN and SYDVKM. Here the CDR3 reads CASSLRPITGPANYGYTF. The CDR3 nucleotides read TGTGCCAGCAGTCTGAGGCCAATAACAGGACCAGCTAACTATGGCTACACCTTC.

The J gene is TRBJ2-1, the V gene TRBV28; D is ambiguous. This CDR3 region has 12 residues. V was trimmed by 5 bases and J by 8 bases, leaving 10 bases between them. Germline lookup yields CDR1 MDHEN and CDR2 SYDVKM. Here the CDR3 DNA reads TGTGCCAGCAGTATCTCGTCTGATGAGCAGTTCTTC. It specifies CASSISSDEQFF.

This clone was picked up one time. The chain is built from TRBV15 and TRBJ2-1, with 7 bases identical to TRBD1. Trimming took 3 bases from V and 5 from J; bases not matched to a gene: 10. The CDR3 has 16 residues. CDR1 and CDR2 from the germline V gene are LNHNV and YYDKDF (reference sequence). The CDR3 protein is CATSSAPGQFNNEQFF. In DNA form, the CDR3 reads TGTGCCACCAGCAGCGCACCGGGACAGTTTAACAATGAGCAGTTCTTC.

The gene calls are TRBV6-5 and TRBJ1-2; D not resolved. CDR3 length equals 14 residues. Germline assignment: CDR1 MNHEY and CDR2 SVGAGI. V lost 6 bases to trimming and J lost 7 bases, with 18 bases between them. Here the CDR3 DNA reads TGTGCCAGCAGCGCCCTTGGCGGGCCAAGTGGCTACACCTTC. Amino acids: CASSALGGPSGYTF.

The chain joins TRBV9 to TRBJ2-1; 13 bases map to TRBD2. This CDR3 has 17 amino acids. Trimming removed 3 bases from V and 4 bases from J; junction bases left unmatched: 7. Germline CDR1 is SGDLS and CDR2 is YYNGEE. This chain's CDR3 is CASSAAETSGGYNEQFF. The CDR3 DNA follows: TGTGCCAGCAGCGCTGCCGAGACTAGCGGGGGGTACAATGAGCAGTTCTTC. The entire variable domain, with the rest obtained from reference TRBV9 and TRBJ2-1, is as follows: DSGVTQTPKHLITATGQRVTLRCSPRSGDLSVYWYQQSLDQGLQFLIQYYNGEERAKGNILERFSAQQFPDLHSELNLSSLELGDSALYFCASSAAETSGGYNEQFFGPGTRLTVL.

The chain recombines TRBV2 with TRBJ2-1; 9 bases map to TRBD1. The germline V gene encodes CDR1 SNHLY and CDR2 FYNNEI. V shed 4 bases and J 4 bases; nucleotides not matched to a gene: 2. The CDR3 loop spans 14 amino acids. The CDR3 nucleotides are TGTGCCAGCAGTGGGGACAGGGAATACAATGAGCAGTTCTTC. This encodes CASSGDREYNEQFF.

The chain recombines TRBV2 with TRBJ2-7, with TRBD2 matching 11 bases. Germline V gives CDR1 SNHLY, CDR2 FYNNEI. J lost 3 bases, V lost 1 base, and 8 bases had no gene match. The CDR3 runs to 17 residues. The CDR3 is CASSEGGRTSGYYEQYF. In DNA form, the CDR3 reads TGTGCCAGCAGTGAAGGGGGCAGGACTAGCGGGTACTACGAGCAGTACTTC.

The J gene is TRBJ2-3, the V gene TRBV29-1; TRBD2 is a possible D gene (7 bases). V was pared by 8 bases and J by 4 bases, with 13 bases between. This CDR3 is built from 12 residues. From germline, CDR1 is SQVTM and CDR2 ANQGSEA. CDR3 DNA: TGCAGCCTTGGGGGGGGCCCAGATACGCAGTATTTT. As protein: CSLGGGPDTQYF.